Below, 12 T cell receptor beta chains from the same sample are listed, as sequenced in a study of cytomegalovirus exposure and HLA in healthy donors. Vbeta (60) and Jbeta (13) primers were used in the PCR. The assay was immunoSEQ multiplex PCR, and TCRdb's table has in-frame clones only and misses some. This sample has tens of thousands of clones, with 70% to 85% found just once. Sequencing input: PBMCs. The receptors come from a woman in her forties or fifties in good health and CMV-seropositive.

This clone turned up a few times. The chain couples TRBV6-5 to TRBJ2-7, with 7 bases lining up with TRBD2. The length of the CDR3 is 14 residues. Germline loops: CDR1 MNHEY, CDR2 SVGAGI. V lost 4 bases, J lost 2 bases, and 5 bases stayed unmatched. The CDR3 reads CASSLGLGPYEQYF. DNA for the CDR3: TGTGCCAGCAGTTTAGGACTAGGACCCTACGAGCAGTACTTC.

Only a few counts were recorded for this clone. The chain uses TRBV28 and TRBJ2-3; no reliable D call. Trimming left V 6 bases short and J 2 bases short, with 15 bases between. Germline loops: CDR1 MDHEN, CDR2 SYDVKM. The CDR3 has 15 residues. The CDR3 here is CASRGAGRYTDTQYF. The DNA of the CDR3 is TGTGCCAGCAGGGGCGCTGGCAGATACACAGATACGCAGTATTTT.

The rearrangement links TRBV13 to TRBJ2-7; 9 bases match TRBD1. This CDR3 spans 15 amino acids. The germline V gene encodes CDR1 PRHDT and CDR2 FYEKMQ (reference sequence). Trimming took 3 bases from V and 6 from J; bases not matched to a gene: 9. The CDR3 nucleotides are TGTGCCAGCAGCTTGACCCGGGACAGGGAAAGCGAGCAGTACTTC. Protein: CASSLTRDRESEQYF.

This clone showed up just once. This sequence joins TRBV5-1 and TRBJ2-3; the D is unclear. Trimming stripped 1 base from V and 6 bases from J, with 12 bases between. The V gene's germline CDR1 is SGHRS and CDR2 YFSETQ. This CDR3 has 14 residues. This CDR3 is CASSLSQVEDTQYF. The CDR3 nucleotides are TGCGCCAGCAGCTTGAGTCAGGTCGAGGATACGCAGTATTTT.

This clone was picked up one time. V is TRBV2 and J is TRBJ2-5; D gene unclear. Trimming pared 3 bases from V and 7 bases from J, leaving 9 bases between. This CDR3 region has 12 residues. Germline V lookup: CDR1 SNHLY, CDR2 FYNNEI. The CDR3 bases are TGTGCCAGCAGTGATATCCCCTGGACCCAGTACTTC. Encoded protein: CASSDIPWTQYF.

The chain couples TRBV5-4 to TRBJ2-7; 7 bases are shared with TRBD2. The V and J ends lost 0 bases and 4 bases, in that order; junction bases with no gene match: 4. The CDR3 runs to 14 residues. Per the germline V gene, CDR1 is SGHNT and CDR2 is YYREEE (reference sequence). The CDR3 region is CASSLGGGLYEQYF. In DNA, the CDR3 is TGTGCCAGCAGCTTGGGCGGGGGACTTTACGAGCAGTACTTC. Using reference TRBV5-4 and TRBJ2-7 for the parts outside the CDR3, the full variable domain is ETGVTQSPTHLIKTRGQQVTLRCSSQSGHNTVSWYQQALGQGPQFIFQYYREEENGRGNFPPRFSGLQFPNYSSELNVNALELDDSALYLCASSLGGGLYEQYFGPGTRLTVT.

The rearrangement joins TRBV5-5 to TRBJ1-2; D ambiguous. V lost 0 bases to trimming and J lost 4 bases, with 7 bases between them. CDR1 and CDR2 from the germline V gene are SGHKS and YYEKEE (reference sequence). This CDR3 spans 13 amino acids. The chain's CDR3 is CASSLGTVYGYTF. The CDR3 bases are TGTGCCAGCAGCTTGGGAACAGTCTATGGCTACACCTTC.

Here the CDR3 reads CASTERDSNTEAFF. CDR3 DNA: TGTGCCAGCACCGAGAGGGACTCGAACACTGAAGCTTTCTTT. The rearrangement uses TRBV5-6 and TRBJ1-1; D is perhaps TRBD1 (5 bases). The CDR3 length is 14 residues. CDR1 and CDR2 from the germline V gene are SGHDT and YYEEEE. Trimming took off 6 bases at V and 1 base at J, with 13 bases between the two ends.

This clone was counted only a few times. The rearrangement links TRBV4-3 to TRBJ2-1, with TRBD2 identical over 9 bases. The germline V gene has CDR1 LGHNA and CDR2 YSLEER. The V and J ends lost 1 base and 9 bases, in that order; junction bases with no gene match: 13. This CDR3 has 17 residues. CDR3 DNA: TGCGCCAGCAGCCAAGGACGAGCGGGGGGAGCCCAGGGTGAGCAGTTCTTC. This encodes CASSQGRAGGAQGEQFF.

Here the CDR3 DNA reads TGTGCCATGTCTCTAGCGACCGGCACAGATACGCAGTATTTT. It yields the protein CAMSLATGTDTQYF. The chain carries TRBV10-3 and TRBJ2-3; TRBD2 might be the D (6 bases). The CDR3 length is 14 residues. In germline, CDR1 is ENHRY, CDR2 SYGVKD. V was clipped by 9 bases and J by 1 base, with 14 bases between them.

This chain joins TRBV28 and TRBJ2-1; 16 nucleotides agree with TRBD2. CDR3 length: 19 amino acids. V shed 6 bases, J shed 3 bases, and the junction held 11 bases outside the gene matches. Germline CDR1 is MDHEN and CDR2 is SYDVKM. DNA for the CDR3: TGTGCCAGCAGGACAGGGACTAGCGGGAGGGATCCCAACTACAATGAGCAGTTCTTC. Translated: CASRTGTSGRDPNYNEQFF.

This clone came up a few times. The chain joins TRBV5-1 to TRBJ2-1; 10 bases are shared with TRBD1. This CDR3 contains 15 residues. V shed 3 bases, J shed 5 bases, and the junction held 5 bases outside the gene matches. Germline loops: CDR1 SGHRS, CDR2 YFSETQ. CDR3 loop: CASSSGQGNDNEQFF. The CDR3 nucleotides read TGCGCCAGCAGCTCGGGACAGGGGAATGACAATGAGCAGTTCTTC.